The 5 T cell receptor beta chains in this list originate from one sample, sequenced in a study of control samples from healthy donors and cancer patients. Repertoires were generated with immunoSEQ multiplex PCR, while TCRdb's copy carries only in-frame clones and drops some. The sample lists roughly 190,000 clones, roughly nine tenths occurring once. Sequenced: blood. These receptors were taken from a man aged 25 to 45 in good health.

The chain has TRBV7-2 and TRBJ2-7, with D maybe TRBD2 (8 bases). The CDR3 loop spans 15 amino acids. Deletions cut 3 bases from V and 0 bases from J, with 12 bases between. Germline V lookup: CDR1 SGHTA, CDR2 FQGNSA. The CDR3 coding sequence is TGTGCCAGCAGCTTCGGGGGGGACAGCTCCTACGAGCAGTACTTC. Protein sequence: CASSFGGDSSYEQYF.

This clone was seen once. The V gene is TRBV6-1, the J gene TRBJ1-3; D is unclear. This CDR3 is built from 14 residues. Trimming shortened V by 3 bases and J by 3 bases, and 9 bases separated the two germline ends. Germline CDR1 and CDR2: MNHNS and SASEGT. The CDR3, as DNA: TGTGCCAGCAGTGAGGGTACGATTGGAAACACCATATATTTT. Translated, it gives CASSEGTIGNTIYF.

As DNA, the CDR3 is TGTGCCACCAGCAGGGTCCGGGACACCCCTTCCGAGCAGTACTTC. Translated: CATSRVRDTPSEQYF. The genes are TRBV15 and TRBJ2-7, with D perhaps TRBD1 (6 bases). CDR3 size: 15 residues. The V end was cut by 3 bases, the J end by 6 bases, with 18 bases between. CDR1 is LNHNV, CDR2 YYDKDF, per germline (reference sequence).

V gene TRBV7-6 combines with J gene TRBJ2-1; the match to TRBD1 covers 7 bases. J was trimmed by 3 bases and V by 4 bases; bases with no gene match: 9. CDR1 and CDR2 from the germline V gene are SGHVS and FNYEAQ. The CDR3 has 16 amino acids. The CDR3 region has the DNA TGTGCCAGCAGCTCCTTCGACAGGGATCGCTACAATGAGCAGTTCTTC. Residues: CASSSFDRDRYNEQFF.

The rearrangement uses TRBV3-1 (or the pseudogene TRBV3-2) and TRBJ2-2; D perhaps matches TRBD2 (7 bases). Germline V gene lookup returns CDR1 LGHDT and CDR2 YNNKEL (reference sequence). With 8 bases removed from V and 0 bases from J, the gap between germline ends came to 16 bases. This CDR3 contains 16 residues. CDR3 loop: CASGYAGASNTGELFF. The CDR3 nucleotides are TGTGCCAGCGGCTATGCGGGGGCCTCGAACACCGGGGAGCTGTTTTTT.